This T cell receptor (beta chain) was observed in a study of blood T cell repertoires in COVID-19. Authors' processing steps: Amplification from reference gene primers served as the basis for estimated nucleated cell counts. Some clones are missing from TCRdb's copy, which holds only in-frame ones; the method was immunoSEQ multiplex PCR. V and J calls and clone size are given by that table; D and trimming were obtained from the DNA. The sample has more than 80,000 clones; under 80% are singletons. Germline values: CDR1 GTSNPN, CDR2 SVGIG (reference sequence). This CDR3 spans 12 amino acids. V was shortened by 2 bases and J by 8 bases, with 12 bases between the two germline ends.

The chain joins TRBV30 to TRBJ1-2; D is perhaps TRBD1 (6 bases). The origin of this receptor is a woman of 80 years or more with active or convalescent COVID-19. The sequencing sample was made of peripheral blood. DNA for the CDR3: TGTGCCTGGAGTTTCCAGGGGACCGGCTACACCTTC. Protein sequence: CAWSFQGTGYTF.